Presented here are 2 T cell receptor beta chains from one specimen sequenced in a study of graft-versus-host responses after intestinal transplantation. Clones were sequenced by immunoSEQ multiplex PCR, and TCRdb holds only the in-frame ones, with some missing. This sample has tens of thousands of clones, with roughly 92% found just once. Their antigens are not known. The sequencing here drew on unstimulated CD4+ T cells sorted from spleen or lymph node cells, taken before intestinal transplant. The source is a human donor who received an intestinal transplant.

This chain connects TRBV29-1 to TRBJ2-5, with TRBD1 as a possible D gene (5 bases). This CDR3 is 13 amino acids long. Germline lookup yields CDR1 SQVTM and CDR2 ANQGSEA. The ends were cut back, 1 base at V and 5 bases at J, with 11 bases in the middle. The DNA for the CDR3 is TGCAGCGTTGAAGGGCAGGGCTGGGAGACCCAGTACTTC. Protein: CSVEGQGWETQYF.

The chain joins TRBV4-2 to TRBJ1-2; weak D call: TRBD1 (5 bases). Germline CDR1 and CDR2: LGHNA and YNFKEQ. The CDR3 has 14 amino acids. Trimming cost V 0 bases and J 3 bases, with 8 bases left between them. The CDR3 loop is CASSQDRVDYGYTF. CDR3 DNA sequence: TGTGCCAGCAGCCAAGACAGGGTGGACTATGGCTACACCTTC.